These 24 T cell receptor beta chains came from one sample sequenced in a study of radiotherapy plus CTLA-4 blockade in lung cancer. Some clones are missing from TCRdb's copy, which holds only in-frame ones; the method was immunoSEQ multiplex PCR. The sample lists 95,000 to 150,000 clones; 80% to 90% were seen once. This specimen consisted of peripheral blood, obtained from a patient treated with radiotherapy plus ipilimumab. Receptor source: a human donor with non-small cell lung cancer that progressed on radiotherapy plus ipilimumab.

The genes are TRBV6-1 and TRBJ1-2; D gene ambiguous. Trimming removed 2 bases at V and 4 bases at J, with 8 bases between. Germline V gives CDR1 MNHNS, CDR2 SASEGT. The length of the CDR3 is 13 residues. The CDR3 sequence: CASSERGGYGYTF. The DNA of the CDR3 is TGTGCCAGCAGTGAACGGGGTGGCTATGGCTACACCTTC.

V gene TRBV5-1 combines with J gene TRBJ1-1; 8 bases line up with TRBD1. With 4 bases clipped from V and 1 base from J, the junction kept 0 bases outside the gene matches. This CDR3 has 13 residues. Germline lookup yields CDR1 SGHRS and CDR2 YFSETQ. This CDR3 reads CASSDRGNTEAFF. The CDR3 bases are TGCGCCAGCAGCGACAGGGGGAACACTGAAGCTTTCTTT.

The rearrangement links TRBV10-3 to TRBJ2-2; no reliable D call. V lost 7 bases and J 0 bases, leaving 12 bases between the germline ends. Germline assignment: CDR1 ENHRY and CDR2 SYGVKD. The CDR3 extends over 15 amino acids. The CDR3 nucleotides are TGTGCCATCACGGGTTTTAGTTCGAACACCGGGGAGCTGTTTTTT. Encoded protein: CAITGFSSNTGELFF.

The chain couples TRBV7-6 to TRBJ1-4; D uncertain. CDR3 length: 15 residues. The V end lost 5 bases, the J end lost 0 bases, and 10 bases lay between the germline ends. Germline V lookup: CDR1 SGHVS, CDR2 FNYEAQ. CDR3 DNA sequence: TGTGCCAGCAGCCGAACCGAAGCAACTAATGAAAAACTGTTTTTT. Its translation: CASSRTEATNEKLFF.

On this clone: An end of the junction does not agree with germline; a read error may underlie this. The chain combines TRBV7-7 with TRBJ2-1; D gene unclear. This CDR3 is 14 amino acids long. The germline gives CDR1 SSHAT, CDR2 FNYEAQ (reference sequence). The CDR3 loop is CASSLAGSDSEQFF. The CDR3 bases are TGTGCTAGCAGCTTAGCCGGGTCCGACTCGGAGCAGTTCTTC.

The chain carries TRBV14 and TRBJ2-7, with D maybe TRBD2 (6 bases). CDR1 and CDR2 from the germline V gene are SGHDN and FVKESK. This CDR3 contains 15 residues. Trimming removed 4 bases from V and 2 bases from J, with 15 bases in between. The CDR3 reads CASSREVGRAYEQYF. The CDR3 bases are TGTGCCAGCAGCCGGGAGGTGGGACGAGCCTACGAGCAGTACTTC.

The genes are TRBV6-1 and TRBJ1-1; D unresolved. This CDR3 has 12 residues. Germline V CDR1 and CDR2: MNHNS, SASEGT. The ends were cut back, 6 bases at V and 3 bases at J, with 8 bases in the middle. CDR3 sequence: CASRQSYTEAFF. The CDR3 DNA follows: TGTGCCAGCAGGCAGAGCTACACTGAAGCTTTCTTT.

In DNA, the CDR3 is TGCGCCAGCAGCGGGGGCGGCTACAATGAGCAGTTCTTC. Translation: CASSGGGYNEQFF. The V and J genes are TRBV5-1 and TRBJ2-1, with a possible D match to TRBD1 (6 bases). The germline V gene encodes CDR1 SGHRS and CDR2 YFSETQ. CDR3 size: 13 residues. V gave up 4 bases and J gave up 3 bases, with 8 bases separating them.

The chain is built from TRBV10-3 and TRBJ2-1; D is unresolved. Looked up from germline, CDR1 is ENHRY and CDR2 is SYGVKD. Trimming removed 0 bases from V and 0 bases from J, with 12 bases in between. This CDR3 region has 17 residues. The CDR3 loop reads CAISESTGLGSYNEQFF. As DNA, the CDR3 is TGTGCCATCAGTGAGTCGACCGGGCTTGGCTCCTACAATGAGCAGTTCTTC.

This clone was observed a few times. The chain is built from TRBV14 and TRBJ2-7, with D tentatively TRBD1 (5 bases). Germline V gene lookup returns CDR1 SGHDN and CDR2 FVKESK. This CDR3 spans 15 amino acids. The V gene lost 2 bases and the J gene lost 3 bases, with 14 bases spanning the gap. In nucleotides, the CDR3 is TGTGCCAGCAGCCAATTGGACAAGGCCCTCTACGAGCAGTACTTC. It codes for CASSQLDKALYEQYF.

This rearrangement joins TRBV29-1 to TRBJ1-2, with D hard to call. The germline V gene encodes CDR1 SQVTM and CDR2 ANQGSEA. The CDR3 covers 11 residues. V was trimmed by 4 bases and J by 4 bases, leaving 7 bases between them. The CDR3 protein is CSVVFTYGYTF. CDR3 bases: TGCAGCGTTGTATTCACCTATGGCTACACCTTC.

This clone was recorded only once. V usage is TRBV7-9 and J usage is TRBJ2-7; D is unresolved. The CDR3 is 13 residues long. Germline lookup yields CDR1 SEHNR and CDR2 FQNEAQ (reference sequence). Trimming left V 2 bases short and J 6 bases short, with 11 bases between. The CDR3 loop is CASSLSLPIEQYF. For the CDR3, the DNA is TGTGCCAGCAGCTTATCCCTCCCCATCGAGCAGTACTTC.

This clone was observed once. This chain uses TRBV6-6 with TRBJ2-1, with 8 bases matching TRBD2. The CDR3 runs to 15 residues. From germline, CDR1 is MNHNY and CDR2 SVGAGI (reference sequence). Unmatched junction bases numbered 7, after V lost 7 bases and J lost 2 bases. The CDR3 DNA reads as TGTGCCAGCAAATCTAGCGGGTACACCTACAATGAGCAGTTCTTC. It yields the protein CASKSSGYTYNEQFF.

The J gene is TRBJ1-1, the V gene TRBV6-1, with D hard to call. Trimming cost V 7 bases and J 1 base, with 10 bases left between them. CDR1 and CDR2 (germline): MNHNS, SASEGT. The CDR3 extends over 13 amino acids. CDR3 DNA sequence: TGTGCCAGCAAGAGGACGGAGAACACTGAAGCTTTCTTT. Encoded protein: CASKRTENTEAFF.

The chain couples TRBV5-1 to TRBJ2-5; D call uncertain. This CDR3 has 11 residues. The germline gives CDR1 SGHRS, CDR2 YFSETQ. Trimming pared 1 base from V and 3 bases from J, leaving 1 base between. CDR3 residues: CASSLKETQYF. The DNA for the CDR3 is TGCGCCAGCAGCTTGAAAGAGACCCAGTACTTC.

The chain is built from TRBV2 and TRBJ2-5, with D unresolved. Germline V CDR1 and CDR2: SNHLY, FYNNEI. With 4 bases removed from V and 0 bases from J, the gap between germline ends came to 9 bases. This CDR3 has 14 amino acids. CDR3 sequence (DNA): TGTGCCAGCAGTGTTTCTAGAAACCAAGAGACCCAGTACTTC. This sequence encodes CASSVSRNQETQYF.

The chain joins TRBV27 to TRBJ1-5; 7 bases are a match to TRBD1. The CDR3 extends over 14 amino acids. V shed 10 bases, J shed 5 bases, and the junction held 11 bases outside the gene matches. Germline loops: CDR1 MNHEY, CDR2 SMNVEV (reference sequence). Here the CDR3 reads CAIPGGMGDQPQHF. DNA for the CDR3: TGTGCCATCCCAGGGGGTATGGGCGATCAGCCCCAGCATTTT.

V usage is TRBV4-2 and J usage is TRBJ2-1; possibly TRBD1 for D (6 bases). CDR3 length equals 17 residues. V shed 0 bases and J shed 0 bases, with 12 bases lying between them. CDR1 is LGHNA and CDR2 is YNFKEQ in the germline V gene. CDR3 DNA: TGTGCCAGCAGCCAAGATTACAGGGTAATCTCCTACAATGAGCAGTTCTTC. This translates into CASSQDYRVISYNEQFF.

This chain's CDR3 is CASSLEGGGGEKLFF. In nucleotides, the CDR3 is TGTGCCAGCAGCTTAGAGGGGGGAGGTGGTGAAAAACTGTTTTTT. This rearrangement joins TRBV11-2 to TRBJ1-4; tentatively, D is TRBD1 (5 bases). The V gene's germline CDR1 is SGHAT and CDR2 FQNNGV. The length of the CDR3 is 15 residues. The V end was cut by 0 bases, the J end by 7 bases, with 12 bases between.

The genes are TRBV5-1 and TRBJ2-2, with TRBD1 as a possible D gene (9 bases). The V gene's germline CDR1 is SGHRS and CDR2 YFSETQ. This CDR3 contains 16 residues. The ends were cut back, 3 bases at V and 12 bases at J, with 24 bases in the middle. In DNA form, the CDR3 reads TGCGCCAGCAGCTCTGAGGGGCATAGCGGGACAGGGAAGCTGTTTTTT. Translation gives CASSSEGHSGTGKLFF. The whole variable domain, remainder taken from reference TRBV5-1 and TRBJ2-2, is KAGVTQTPRYLIKTRGQQVTLSCSPISGHRSVSWYQQTPGQGLQFLFEYFSETQRNKGNFPGRFSGRQFSNSRSEMNVSTLELGDSALYLCASSSEGHSGTGKLFFGEGSRLTVL.

This clone appeared once. V and J are TRBV7-2 and TRBJ1-1; D is uncertain. This CDR3 has 16 residues. Germline V gene sequence: CDR1 SGHTA, CDR2 FQGNSA. The ends were cut back, 5 bases at V and 1 base at J, with 17 bases in the middle. The CDR3 bases are TGTGCCAGCAGCCCCTACTCCCTTGGACCGAACACTGAAGCTTTCTTT. As protein: CASSPYSLGPNTEAFF.

This sequence joins TRBV4-3 and TRBJ1-1; D is unclear. The germline V gene encodes CDR1 LGHNA and CDR2 YSLEER. Trimming pared 5 bases from V and 0 bases from J, leaving 10 bases between. This CDR3 comprises 14 residues. The CDR3 spells CASSGRTVNTEAFF. For the CDR3, the DNA is TGCGCCAGCAGCGGTCGGACGGTGAACACTGAAGCTTTCTTT.

The chain links TRBV4-1 to TRBJ2-5, with 11 bases lining up with TRBD2. J lost 1 base, V lost 1 base, and 14 bases had no gene match. This CDR3 is built from 20 residues. Germline V CDR1 and CDR2: MGHRA, YSYEKL. The CDR3 coding sequence is TGCGCCAGCAGCCAAGGCCTAATCCCCGGGACTAGCGGAACCCAAGAGACCCAGTACTTC. This codes for CASSQGLIPGTSGTQETQYF.

The V and J genes are TRBV4-2 and TRBJ2-5; D is ambiguous. V shed 1 base and J shed 5 bases, with 14 bases lying between them. The CDR3 spans 15 residues. Germline V gives CDR1 LGHNA, CDR2 YNFKEQ. Here the CDR3 DNA reads TGTGCCAGCAGCCAAGGTGGCGGAAGTTGGGAGACCCAGTACTTC. It encodes CASSQGGGSWETQYF.